The 30 T cell receptor beta chains reported below all come from one sample, sequenced in a study of blood T cell repertoires in COVID-19. TCRdb's table, derived via immunoSEQ multiplex PCR, lists solely in-frame clones and lacks some. The table records under 200,000 clones, 88% of them present only once. The sample taken for sequencing was peripheral blood. These receptors all stem from a man aged 40-49 years with active or convalescent COVID-19.

This clone came up once. The chain uses TRBV28 and TRBJ2-2; TRBD1 aligns across 7 bases. The germline CDR1 and CDR2 sequences are MDHEN and SYDVKM. V lost 6 bases and J lost 0; bases outside the gene matches: 7. The CDR3 spans 16 residues. The CDR3, as DNA: TGTGCCAGCAGAAGTACAGGGGCCCCGAACACCGGGGAGCTGTTTTTT. It codes for CASRSTGAPNTGELFF.

V is TRBV4-1 and J is TRBJ2-7, with 9 bases matching TRBD1. The CDR3 contains 14 residues. Germline V CDR1 and CDR2: MGHRA, YSYEKL. V lost 7 bases and J lost 5; bases outside the gene matches: 9. CDR3 in DNA: TGCGCCAGCACTTCCCGGGACAGGGTCAACGAGCAGTACTTC. Protein sequence: CASTSRDRVNEQYF.

This clone was detected once. The V and J genes are TRBV6-6 and TRBJ2-1, with 8 bases lining up with TRBD2. V dropped 6 bases and J dropped 5; count of bases not matched to a gene: 9. CDR1 is MNHNY and CDR2 is SVGAGI in the germline V gene (reference sequence). The CDR3 totals 15 residues. The CDR3 coding sequence is TGTGCCAGCAGACCGGGAGGGAATGAGAACAATGAGCAGTTCTTC. Its translation is CASRPGGNENNEQFF.

As regards this clone: A read error may account for a junction end that differs from germline. The V call is TRBV2, the J call TRBJ2-1; possible D gene TRBD1, 5 bases. The CDR3 spans 12 residues. CDR1 is SNHLY, CDR2 FYNNEI, per germline. CDR3 in amino acids: CASSVRTPSILF. The CDR3 DNA sequence: TGTGCCAGCAGTGTTAGGACACCTAGTATACTCTTC.

J is TRBJ2-2 and V is TRBV5-8; 9 bases agree with TRBD1. The CDR3 is 20 residues long. The J segment lost 0 bases and the V segment lost 4 bases, leaving 16 bases of the junction unmatched. Germline CDR1 SGHTS, CDR2 YDEGEE. Written as DNA, the CDR3 is TGTGCCAGCAGCCCTTCCGGGACAGGGACCCTTTGGACGAACACCGGGGAGCTGTTTTTT. It codes for CASSPSGTGTLWTNTGELFF.

The J gene is TRBJ2-1, the V gene TRBV4-3; 7 nucleotides match TRBD1. This CDR3 has 14 amino acids. In germline, CDR1 is LGHNA, CDR2 YSLEER. V was clipped by 3 bases and J by 4 bases; unmatched bases: 3. CDR3 bases: TGCGCCAGCAGCCAGAGACAGGGATACAATGAGCAGTTCTTC. It translates to CASSQRQGYNEQFF.

This sequence joins TRBV12-3 or TRBV12-4 and TRBJ1-1; 8 nucleotides match TRBD1. The CDR3 totals 13 residues. V trimming: 6 bases; J trimming: 8 bases; junction bases outside the gene matches: 8. As DNA, the CDR3 is TGTGCCAGCAGACCAGGGGGCCTGGAAGAAGCTTTCTTT. This codes for CASRPGGLEEAFF.

The CDR3 reads CASSQDFNSQYF. In DNA, the CDR3 is TGCGCCAGCAGCCAAGATTTCAATTCGCAGTATTTT. This sequence joins TRBV4-1 and TRBJ2-3, with D uncertain. The CDR3 is 12 amino acids. The germline V and J ends were trimmed by 0 bases and 10 bases, with 8 bases remaining between them. From germline, CDR1 is MGHRA and CDR2 YSYEKL.

This clone has only a few counts. The chain combines TRBV7-9 with TRBJ2-1; D gene uncertain. Trimming shortened V by 6 bases and J by 0 bases, and 6 bases separated the two germline ends. Germline V gene sequence: CDR1 SEHNR, CDR2 FQNEAQ (reference sequence). The CDR3 runs 13 residues. CDR3 bases: TGTGCCAGCAGGAGAGGCTCCTACAATGAGCAGTTCTTC. Translating gives CASRRGSYNEQFF.

The rearrangement joins TRBV2 to TRBJ1-1; D is perhaps TRBD1 (5 bases). The germline CDR1 and CDR2 sequences are SNHLY and FYNNEI. Trimming pared 5 bases from V and 2 bases from J, leaving 9 bases between. CDR3 length: 13 amino acids. The CDR3 DNA is TGTGCCAGCAGTAACCAGGGTAACACTGAAGCTTTCTTT. This gives the protein CASSNQGNTEAFF.

The chain couples TRBV28 to TRBJ1-1, with 7 nucleotides matching TRBD1. The germline gives CDR1 MDHEN, CDR2 SYDVKM. The CDR3 extends over 16 amino acids. The V and J ends lost 6 bases and 2 bases, in that order; junction bases with no gene match: 12. CDR3 sequence (DNA): TGTGCCAGCAGCCAACAGGGGAACGGAGGCAACACTGAAGCTTTCTTT. It codes for CASSQQGNGGNTEAFF.

The chain couples TRBV7-2 to TRBJ2-7; TRBD1 agrees at 8 bases. CDR1 is SGHTA, CDR2 FQGNSA, per germline. The CDR3 length is 16 residues. Trimming removed 0 bases from V and 2 bases from J; junction bases left unmatched: 6. The CDR3: CASSLAPRTGPYEQYF. CDR3 nucleotides: TGTGCCAGCAGCTTAGCCCCTCGGACAGGGCCCTACGAGCAGTACTTC.

The rearrangement links TRBV24-1 to TRBJ1-2; weak D call: TRBD1 (5 bases). This CDR3 has 14 amino acids. Trimming removed 4 bases from V and 6 bases from J, with 14 bases in between. Germline V gene lookup returns CDR1 KGHDR and CDR2 SFDVKD. CDR3 bases: TGTGCCACCAGTGAGCCCGGGACTGCTGATGGCTACACCTTC. Its translation: CATSEPGTADGYTF.

V is TRBV18 and J is TRBJ2-1, with 7 bases that match TRBD1. The CDR3 runs 16 residues. Germline lookup yields CDR1 KGHSH and CDR2 LQKENI. The V gene end was trimmed by 3 bases and the J gene end by 10 bases; junction bases not matched to a gene: 15. In nucleotides, the CDR3 is TGTGCCAGCTCACCGACCTCGGGACAGCGCAATTTCGAGCAGTTCTTC. This encodes CASSPTSGQRNFEQFF. The full variable domain, rest sourced from reference TRBV18 and TRBJ2-1, is NAGVMQNPRHLVRRRGQEARLRCSPMKGHSHVYWYRQLPEEGLKFMVYLQKENIIDESGMPKERFSAEFPKEGPSILRIQQVVRGDSAAYFCASSPTSGQRNFEQFFGPGTRLTVL.

This rearrangement joins TRBV11-3 to TRBJ2-4; TRBD1 aligns across 7 bases. V trimming: 6 bases; J trimming: 0 bases; junction bases outside the gene matches: 5. The CDR3 length is 15 residues. Germline V gives CDR1 SGHNT, CDR2 YENEEA. CDR3 coding DNA: TGTGCCAGCAGTAAACAGGGGACAGCCAAAAACATTCAGTACTTC. Protein sequence: CASSKQGTAKNIQYF.

The table lists this clone with a count of one. It is unclear where the CDR3 begins or ends on the DNA, so no DNA is shown, and the CDR3 is as TCRdb lists it. V and J are TRBV2 and TRBJ2-3; the D call of TRBD2 is as the table states it, not checked on the DNA. Germline CDR1 reads SNHLY; CDR2 reads FYNNEI. The CDR3 adds up to 14 amino acids, both ends counted. The CDR3 here is CASILEAAADTQYF.

Only one count was recorded for this clone. The CDR3 region is CASSELKGDGYTF. The CDR3 DNA is TGTGCCAGCAGTGAATTGAAGGGGGATGGCTACACCTTC. V is TRBV2 and J is TRBJ1-2; D is perhaps TRBD1 (6 bases). The CDR3 extends over 13 amino acids. Germline V gene lookup returns CDR1 SNHLY and CDR2 FYNNEI. V lost 2 bases and J lost 6, with 10 bases in between.

This clone was picked up a small number of times. The chain employs TRBV5-1 and TRBJ1-4; D not resolved. The CDR3 consists of 14 residues. The ends were cut back, 0 bases at V and 4 bases at J, with 7 bases in the middle. Germline lookup yields CDR1 SGHRS and CDR2 YFSETQ. Here the CDR3 reads CASSLVTGNEKLFF. In DNA, the CDR3 is TGCGCCAGCAGCTTGGTGACGGGTAATGAAAAACTGTTTTTT.

V gene TRBV28 combines with J gene TRBJ1-6; 7 positions match TRBD1. The CDR3 spans 20 residues. Germline V gene sequence: CDR1 MDHEN, CDR2 SYDVKM. Trimming cost V 5 bases and J 4 bases; bases outside gene matches: 20. The CDR3 region is CASSPTRDSHYLHYNSPLHF. The CDR3 DNA reads TGTGCCAGCAGTCCCACCCGGGACAGTCACTATCTCCATTATAATTCACCCCTCCACTTT.

This chain joins TRBV5-1 and TRBJ1-2; TRBD1 aligns across 7 bases. The CDR3 covers 14 residues. After removal of 4 bases from V and 1 base from J, the junction contained 4 bases not matched to a gene. Germline CDR1 and CDR2: SGHRS and YFSETQ. CDR3 residues: CASSHGQVNYGYTF. CDR3 nucleotide sequence: TGCGCCAGCAGCCATGGACAGGTTAACTATGGCTACACCTTC.

The J gene is TRBJ1-1, the V gene TRBV7-9; D not resolved. The V end lost 2 bases, the J end lost 4 bases, and 11 bases lay between the germline ends. CDR1 is SEHNR, CDR2 FQNEAQ, per germline (reference sequence). The CDR3 is 14 residues long. DNA of the CDR3: TGTGCCAGCAGCTTAACCGGGGTCGTCACTGAAGCTTTCTTT. It specifies CASSLTGVVTEAFF.

The gene calls are TRBV19 and TRBJ2-2, with no clear D. This CDR3 has 13 residues. The V end lost 11 bases, the J end lost 0 bases, and 10 bases lay between the germline ends. Germline CDR1 and CDR2: LNHDA and SQIVND (reference sequence). CDR3 sequence: CASQYANTGELFF. The CDR3 DNA follows: TGTGCCTCCCAGTACGCGAACACCGGGGAGCTGTTTTTT.

This clone has a handful of counts. The chain's CDR3 is CASSLGAGGSEEKLFF. In DNA form, the CDR3 reads TGCGCCAGCAGCTTGGGGGCCGGGGGGTCTGAGGAAAAACTGTTTTTT. This chain links TRBV5-1 with TRBJ1-4, with D possibly TRBD1 on 5 matching bases. Germline V gives CDR1 SGHRS, CDR2 YFSETQ. This CDR3 contains 16 residues. Trimming shortened V by 0 bases and J by 8 bases, and 17 bases separated the two germline ends.

The chain joins TRBV7-9 to TRBJ1-1; a weak D match, TRBD1 (6 bases). The germline gives CDR1 SEHNR, CDR2 FQNEAQ (reference sequence). The length of the CDR3 is 16 residues. Trimming pared 4 bases from V and 3 bases from J, leaving 18 bases between. The CDR3 spells CASSSLQGGFYTEAFF. The CDR3 DNA reads TGTGCCAGCAGCTCCTTACAGGGCGGCTTTTACACTGAAGCTTTCTTT.

J is TRBJ2-5 and V is TRBV28, with TRBD2 matching 8 bases. The length of the CDR3 is 16 residues. V trimming: 3 bases; J trimming: 4 bases; junction bases outside the gene matches: 10. Germline CDR1 is MDHEN and CDR2 is SYDVKM. Here the CDR3 reads CASSFLSGSNGETQYF. In DNA form, the CDR3 reads TGTGCCAGCAGTTTCCTGAGCGGGAGTAACGGAGAGACCCAGTACTTC.

This clone was picked up one time. The chain recombines TRBV4-1 with TRBJ1-4; no clear D gene. The CDR3 runs to 15 residues. V was cut by 0 bases and J by 4 bases, with 9 bases left in between. Per germline, CDR1 MGHRA and CDR2 YSYEKL. This chain's CDR3 is CASSQDQRFNEKLFF. As DNA, the CDR3 is TGCGCCAGCAGCCAAGATCAACGGTTTAATGAAAAACTGTTTTTT.

This clone was counted a single time. The J gene is TRBJ2-1, the V gene TRBV13; 9 bases fit TRBD2. The germline V gene has CDR1 PRHDT and CDR2 FYEKMQ (reference sequence). Trimming took 3 bases from V and 5 from J; bases not matched to a gene: 5. The CDR3 has 15 amino acids. Here the CDR3 DNA reads TGTGCCAGCAGCTTTTTTAGCGGGGGAAACAATGAGCAGTTCTTC. Protein: CASSFFSGGNNEQFF.

V gene TRBV2 combines with J gene TRBJ1-1; D is perhaps TRBD1 (6 bases). This CDR3 spans 14 amino acids. CDR1 is SNHLY, CDR2 FYNNEI, per germline. V gave up 7 bases and J gave up 5 bases, with 17 bases separating them. Here the CDR3 reads CASTANRDYTEAFF. DNA for the CDR3: TGTGCCAGCACTGCCAACAGGGATTATACTGAAGCTTTCTTT.

The chain combines TRBV28 with TRBJ2-5; a weak D match, TRBD2 (5 bases). The germline V gene has CDR1 MDHEN and CDR2 SYDVKM. This CDR3 has 13 residues. Trimming took 5 bases from V and 5 from J, leaving 12 bases between them. The DNA for the CDR3 is TGTGCCAGCAGTCTACGGGGAACTGAGACCCAGTACTTC. This sequence encodes CASSLRGTETQYF.

V usage is TRBV5-1 and J usage is TRBJ1-4; possibly TRBD1 for D (6 bases). The CDR3 consists of 14 residues. V lost 0 bases and J 6 bases, leaving 9 bases between the germline ends. In germline, CDR1 is SGHRS, CDR2 YFSETQ. Here the CDR3 reads CASSLEQGDEKLFF. The CDR3 DNA is TGCGCCAGCAGCTTGGAACAGGGTGATGAAAAACTGTTTTTT.